This T cell receptor beta chain was profiled in a study of cytomegalovirus exposure and HLA in healthy donors. Per germline, CDR1 SGHTS and CDR2 YDEGEE. The CDR3 extends over 15 amino acids. With 4 bases removed from V and 4 bases from J, the gap between germline ends came to 15 bases. Using immunoSEQ multiplex PCR, the repertoire was profiled, and TCRdb retains in-frame clones only, with some absent. The table shows 65,000 to 90,000 clones, with about 95% occurring only once. This TCR came from a man aged 18 to 30 in good health and CMV-seronegative. Sequencing used PBMCs. This chain joins TRBV5-8 and TRBJ2-1; a possible D gene is TRBD2 (6 bases). The CDR3 nucleotides read TGTGCCAGCAGCCCGGGGGTCTCGACGTACAATGAGCAGTTCTTC. Protein product: CASSPGVSTYNEQFF.